This TCR beta chain was retrieved from a study of shared clonotypes between healthy human individuals. For every subset, genomic DNA was evenly distributed across several immunoSEQ plates. Generated by immunoSEQ multiplex PCR, the TCRdb table keeps only in-frame clones and is missing some. The top ten hold about 24% of the sample, which has about 750,000 clones, about 91% seen once. As defined, naive CD8 cells were CD45RO-negative and positively selected for CCR7, with terminally differentiated effector memory CD45RA+ cells excluded. V was clipped by 1 base and J by 3 bases, with 13 bases between them. The CDR3 contains 16 residues. CDR1 MNHNS and CDR2 SASEGT come from the germline V gene.

This TCR was recovered from a man aged 30 to 39 in good health. Sequenced: naive CD8+ T cells sorted from blood. The rearrangement joins TRBV6-1 to TRBJ2-1; D could derive from TRBD1 or TRBD2 (5 bases each). CDR3 region: CASSEGRGRIYNEQFF. The DNA for the CDR3 is TGTGCCAGCAGTGAAGGTCGGGGACGGATCTACAATGAGCAGTTCTTC.